Listed here is a single TCR beta chain. Its antigen remains unidentified. This may arise from a read error, as a much more abundant clone is one base away. Excluded: other autoimmune disease, uncontrolled infection, pregnancy or lactation. Symptoms, serum thyroxine and TRAb, thyroid ultrasound, and orbital computed tomography formed the diagnostic basis. Investigators amplified TCR beta CDR3 regions from RNA transcripts. RT-PCR was first run with HTBI primers, then multiplex PCR in a second round. TCRdb analysed the multiplex PCR reads with MiXCR anew, one entry per CDR3 protein. This sample has some 1.1 million distinct CDR3 sequences; 36% occur once, and the top ten carry around 10%. The source of the sample is a study of Graves' ophthalmopathy and Graves' hyperthyroidism. Study-level results: Blood contained most expanded thyroid clonotypes exceeding 0.001 frequency. Progression of ophthalmopathy was predicted by the model with about 68% sensitivity and roughly 74% specificity.

The CDR3 contains 16 residues. Germline CDR1 is SGDLS and CDR2 is YYNGEE. The origin of this receptor is an adult man with Graves' hyperthyroidism. The rearrangement joins TRBV9 to TRBJ2-5; TRBD1 might be the D (7 bases). Judging by the DNA end, TRBJ2-1 fits better; the J call may be wrong. Input material: peripheral blood or thyroid tissue (not recorded which). CDR3 loop: CASSVAEGQLQETQFF. CDR3 bases: TGTGCCAGCAGCGTAGCGGAGGGACAGTTACAAGAGACCCAGTTCTTC.